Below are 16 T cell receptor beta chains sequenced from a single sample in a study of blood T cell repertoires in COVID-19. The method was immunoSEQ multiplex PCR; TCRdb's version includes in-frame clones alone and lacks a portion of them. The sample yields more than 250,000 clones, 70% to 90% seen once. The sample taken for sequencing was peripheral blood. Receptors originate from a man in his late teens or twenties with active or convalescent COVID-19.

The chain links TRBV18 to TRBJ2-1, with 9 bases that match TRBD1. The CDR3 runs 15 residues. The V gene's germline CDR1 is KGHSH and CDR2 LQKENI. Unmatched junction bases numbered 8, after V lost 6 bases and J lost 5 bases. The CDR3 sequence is CASSQGQGQNNEQFF. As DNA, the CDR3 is TGTGCCAGCTCTCAAGGACAGGGGCAAAACAATGAGCAGTTCTTC.

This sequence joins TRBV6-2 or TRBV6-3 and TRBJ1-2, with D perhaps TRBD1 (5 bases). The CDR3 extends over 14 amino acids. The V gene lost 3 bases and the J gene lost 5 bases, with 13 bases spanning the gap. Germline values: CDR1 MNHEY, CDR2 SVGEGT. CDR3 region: CASSYTDNYYGYTF. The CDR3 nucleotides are TGTGCCAGCAGTTATACGGACAATTATTATGGCTACACCTTC.

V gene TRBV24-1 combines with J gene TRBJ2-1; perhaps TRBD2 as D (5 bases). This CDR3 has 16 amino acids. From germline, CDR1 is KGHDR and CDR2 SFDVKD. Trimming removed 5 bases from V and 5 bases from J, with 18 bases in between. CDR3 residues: CATSGEKGPLNNEQFF. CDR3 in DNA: TGTGCCACCAGTGGGGAGAAGGGCCCCCTTAACAATGAGCAGTTCTTC.

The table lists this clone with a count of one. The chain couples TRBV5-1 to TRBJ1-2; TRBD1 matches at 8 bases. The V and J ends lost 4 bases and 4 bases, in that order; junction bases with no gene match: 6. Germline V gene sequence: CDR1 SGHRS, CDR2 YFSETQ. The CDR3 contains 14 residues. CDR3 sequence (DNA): TGCGCCAGCAGCGGGACAGGAGAGCCCTATGGCTACACCTTC. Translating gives CASSGTGEPYGYTF.

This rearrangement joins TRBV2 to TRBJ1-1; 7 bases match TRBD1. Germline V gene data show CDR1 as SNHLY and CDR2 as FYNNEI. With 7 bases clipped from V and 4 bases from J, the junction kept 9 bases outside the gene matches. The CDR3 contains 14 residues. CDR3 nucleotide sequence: TGTGCCAGCACCTACAGGGGCCGGGCCACTGAAGCTTTCTTT. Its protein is CASTYRGRATEAFF.

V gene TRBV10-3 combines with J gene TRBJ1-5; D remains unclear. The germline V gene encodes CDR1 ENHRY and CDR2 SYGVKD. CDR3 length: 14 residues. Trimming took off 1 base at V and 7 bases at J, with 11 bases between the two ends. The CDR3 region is CAISELATGQPQHF. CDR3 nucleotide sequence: TGTGCCATCAGTGAGTTGGCGACGGGGCAGCCCCAGCATTTT.

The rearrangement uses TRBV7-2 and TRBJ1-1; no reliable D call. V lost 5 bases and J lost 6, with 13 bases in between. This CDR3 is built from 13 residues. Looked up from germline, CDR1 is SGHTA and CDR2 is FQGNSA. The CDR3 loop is CASSQTPGSEAFF. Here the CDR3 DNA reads TGTGCCAGCAGCCAGACTCCCGGGTCTGAAGCTTTCTTT. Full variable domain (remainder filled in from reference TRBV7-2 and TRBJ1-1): GAGVSQSPSNKVTEKGKDVELRCDPISGHTALYWYRQSLGQGLEFLIYFQGNSAPDKSGLPSDRFSAERTGGSVSTLTIQRTQQEDSAVYLCASSQTPGSEAFFGQGTRLTVV.

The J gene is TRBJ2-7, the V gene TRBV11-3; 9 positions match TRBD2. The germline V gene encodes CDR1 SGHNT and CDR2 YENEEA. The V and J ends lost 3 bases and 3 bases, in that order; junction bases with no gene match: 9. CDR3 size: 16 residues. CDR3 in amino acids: CASSFGGRATFYEQYF. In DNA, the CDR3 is TGTGCCAGCAGCTTTGGCGGGAGGGCGACCTTCTACGAGCAGTACTTC.

The CDR3 sequence: CASSGKESYEQYF. In DNA, the CDR3 is TGTGCCAGCAGCGGGAAGGAGTCCTACGAGCAGTACTTC. The chain recombines TRBV9 with TRBJ2-7, with D unclear. The V gene's germline CDR1 is SGDLS and CDR2 YYNGEE. V was shortened by 3 bases and J by 1 base, with 8 bases between the two germline ends. This CDR3 spans 13 amino acids.

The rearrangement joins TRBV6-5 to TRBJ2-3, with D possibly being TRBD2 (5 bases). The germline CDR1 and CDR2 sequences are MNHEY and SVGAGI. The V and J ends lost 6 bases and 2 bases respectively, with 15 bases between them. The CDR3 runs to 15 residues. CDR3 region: CASRARAGNTDTQYF. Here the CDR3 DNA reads TGTGCCAGCAGGGCGAGGGCGGGCAACACAGATACGCAGTATTTT.

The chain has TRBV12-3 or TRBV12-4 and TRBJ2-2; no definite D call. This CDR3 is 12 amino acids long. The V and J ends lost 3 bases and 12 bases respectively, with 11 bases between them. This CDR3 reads CASSLAYPKLFF. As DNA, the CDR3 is TGTGCCAGCAGTTTGGCATACCCCAAGCTGTTTTTT.

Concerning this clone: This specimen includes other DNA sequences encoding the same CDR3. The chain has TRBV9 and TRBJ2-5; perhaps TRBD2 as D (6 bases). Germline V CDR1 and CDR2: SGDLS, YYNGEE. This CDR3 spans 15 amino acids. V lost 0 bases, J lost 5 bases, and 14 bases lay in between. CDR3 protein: CASSVEGLRGETQYF. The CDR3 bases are TGTGCCAGCAGCGTAGAAGGGCTACGGGGGGAGACCCAGTACTTC.

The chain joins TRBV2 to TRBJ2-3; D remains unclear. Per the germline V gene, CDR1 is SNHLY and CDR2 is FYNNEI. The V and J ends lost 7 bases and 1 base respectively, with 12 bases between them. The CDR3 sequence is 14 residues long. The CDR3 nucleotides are TGTGCCAGCAATCTAGTATGGGGCACAGATACGCAGTATTTT. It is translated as CASNLVWGTDTQYF.

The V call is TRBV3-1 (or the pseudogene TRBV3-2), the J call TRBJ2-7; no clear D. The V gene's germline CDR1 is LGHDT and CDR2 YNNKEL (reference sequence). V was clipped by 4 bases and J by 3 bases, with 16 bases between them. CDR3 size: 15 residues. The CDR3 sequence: CASSRGDLSIYEQYF. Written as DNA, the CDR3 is TGTGCCAGCAGCCGAGGTGACTTGTCGATCTACGAGCAGTACTTC.

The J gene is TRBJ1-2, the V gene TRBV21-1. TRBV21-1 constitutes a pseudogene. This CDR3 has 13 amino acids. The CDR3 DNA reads TGTGCCAGCAGCCTAAGCGGGGCTCTAGGAAACACCTTC. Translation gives CASSLSGALGNTF.

The DNA for the CDR3 is TGTGCCAGCAGCTTAGTCGGGGGCTACAATGAGCAGTTCTTC. It specifies CASSLVGGYNEQFF. The chain couples TRBV11-3 to TRBJ2-1, with D possibly TRBD2 on 6 matching bases. The CDR3 has 14 amino acids. The V gene's germline CDR1 is SGHNT and CDR2 YENEEA. Trimming removed 1 base from V and 3 bases from J, with 7 bases in between.